This paragraph covers one TCR beta chain sequence. What it binds is not known. The junction and the germline gene differ at one end; a read error may be behind it. Semi-nested PCR with Nested Universal Primer A followed constant-region reverse priming of full-length variable regions. From the 5' RACE reads, TCRdb called clonotypes with MiXCR, one entry per CDR3 protein. The sample consists of about 55,000 distinct CDR3 sequences, about 20% of them appearing once. Treg sorting used a CD4+CD25+CD127-/low gate. The CDR3 has 15 amino acids. Germline values: CDR1 SGHVS, CDR2 FQNEAQ. Whole-study results and caveats: Larger-cohort validation covered only one TCR beta V-J rearrangement. Tumor memory CD4+ T cell TCR gene usage was found to cluster with blood and lymph node memory CD4+ cells and with lymph node naive CD4+ cells. Tumor-infiltrating Treg TCR alpha and beta sequences overlapped most with tumor naive CD4+ T cells, then blood naive.

The V gene is TRBV7-8, the J gene TRBJ2-1; 8 bases are shared with TRBD1. The TCR was taken from a female donor with breast cancer. Sequencing was carried out using tumor-infiltrating Tregs sorted from the breast tumor. For the CDR3, the DNA is TGCGCCAGCAGCCGCACCGGGACAGGCTACAATGAGCAGTTCTTC. It codes for CASSRTGTGYNEQFF.